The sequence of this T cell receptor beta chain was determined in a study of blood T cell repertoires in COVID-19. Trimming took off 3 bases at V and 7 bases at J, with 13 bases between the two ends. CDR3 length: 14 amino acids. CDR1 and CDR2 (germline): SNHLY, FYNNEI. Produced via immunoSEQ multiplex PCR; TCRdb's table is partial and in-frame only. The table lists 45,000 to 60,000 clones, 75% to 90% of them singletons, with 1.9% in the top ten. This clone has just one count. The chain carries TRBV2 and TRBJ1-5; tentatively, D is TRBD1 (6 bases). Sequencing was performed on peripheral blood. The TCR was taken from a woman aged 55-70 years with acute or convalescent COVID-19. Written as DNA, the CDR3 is TGTGCCAGCAGTGACAGGGGAATCGGGCAGCCCCAGCATTTT. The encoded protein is CASSDRGIGQPQHF.